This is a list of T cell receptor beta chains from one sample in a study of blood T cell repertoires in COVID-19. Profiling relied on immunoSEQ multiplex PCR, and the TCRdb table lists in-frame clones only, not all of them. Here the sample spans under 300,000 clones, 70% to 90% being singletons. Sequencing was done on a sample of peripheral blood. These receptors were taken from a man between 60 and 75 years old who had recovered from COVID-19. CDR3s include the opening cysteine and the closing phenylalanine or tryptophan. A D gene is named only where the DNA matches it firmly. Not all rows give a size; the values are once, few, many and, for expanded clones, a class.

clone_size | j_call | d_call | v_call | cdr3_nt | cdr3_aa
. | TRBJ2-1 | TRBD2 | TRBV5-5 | TGTGCCAGCAGCAGGACTAGCGGGGGGTTCGGTGAGCAGTTCTTC | CASSRTSGGFGEQFF
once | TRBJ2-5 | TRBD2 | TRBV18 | TGTGCCAGCAAAATGGGACTAGCCGAAGAGACCCAGTACTTC | CASKMGLAEETQYF
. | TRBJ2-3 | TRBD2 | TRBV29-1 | TGCAGCGTTGGAGGGTTACTAGCGGGGGCCCCTAGCACAGATACGCAGTATTTT | CSVGGLLAGAPSTDTQYF
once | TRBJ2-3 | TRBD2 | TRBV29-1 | TGCAGCGTTGCGGGGACTAGCGGGAGGGGGGATACGCAGTATTTT | CSVAGTSGRGDTQYF
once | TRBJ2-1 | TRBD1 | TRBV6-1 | TGTGCCAGCAGTGCTCTCCTAACAGGGGGCTCCTACAATGAGCAGTTCTTC | CASSALLTGGSYNEQFF
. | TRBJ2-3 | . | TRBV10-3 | TGTGCCGCACAGGCGACAGGAACTAGCACAGATACGCAGTATTTT | CAAQATGTSTDTQYF
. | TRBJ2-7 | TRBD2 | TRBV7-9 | TGTGCCAGCAGCCCCATGGGACTAGCGGGAGGATATTACGAGCAGTACTTC | CASSPMGLAGGYYEQYF
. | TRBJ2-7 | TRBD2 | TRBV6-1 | TGTGCCAGCAGTGAGACTAGCGGGGGGGAAAATCGTTACGAGCAGTACTTC | CASSETSGGENRYEQYF
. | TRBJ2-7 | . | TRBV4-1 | TGCGCCAGCAGCCAAGCGCAAGGGGCGGTCTACGAGCAGTACTTC | CASSQAQGAVYEQYF
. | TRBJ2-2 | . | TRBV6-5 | TGTGCCAGCAGGGGGGCAACGAACACCGGGGAGCTGTTTTTT | CASRGATNTGELFF
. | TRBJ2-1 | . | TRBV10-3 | TGTGCCATCAGTGAGTCGCAGGACAATGAGCAGTTCTTC | CAISESQDNEQFF
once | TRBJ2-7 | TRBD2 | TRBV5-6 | TGTGCCAGCAGCCGGGGGGGAGCCTACGAGCAGTACTTC | CASSRGGAYEQYF
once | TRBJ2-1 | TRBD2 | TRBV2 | TGTGCCAGCAGCGGGACTAGCCATTACAATGAGCAGTTCTTC | CASSGTSHYNEQFF
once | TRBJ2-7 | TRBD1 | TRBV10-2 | TGCGCCAGCACCGGGACAGGTACCTCCTACGAGCAGTACTTC | CASTGTGTSYEQYF
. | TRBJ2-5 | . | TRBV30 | TGTGCCTGGAGTGTACTTAGGGGCCAAGAGACCCAGTACTTC | CAWSVLRGQETQYF
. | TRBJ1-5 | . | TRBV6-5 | TGTGCCAGCGGGGAGAGGCTCAATCAGCCCCAGCATTTT | CASGERLNQPQHF
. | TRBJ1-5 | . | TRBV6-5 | TGTGCCAGCACCCTCGGACAGAGCAATCAGCCCCAGCATTTT | CASTLGQSNQPQHF
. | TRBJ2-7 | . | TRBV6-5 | TGTGCCAGCAGTTACTCGACGGCGGCAACGAGCGGCGAGCAGTACTTC | CASSYSTAATSGEQYF
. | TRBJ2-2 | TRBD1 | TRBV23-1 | TGCGCCAGCAGTCGCGTTCCGGGACAGGGATACACCGGGGAGCTGTTTTTT | CASSRVPGQGYTGELFF
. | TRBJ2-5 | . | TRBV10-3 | TGTGCCATCAGTGAGTCGACTAGACAAGAGACCCAGTACTTC | CAISESTRQETQYF
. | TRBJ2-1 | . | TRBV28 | TGTGCCAGCAGTTCCACTCATGAGCAGTTCTTC | CASSSTHEQFF
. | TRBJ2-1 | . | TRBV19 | TGTGCCAGTAGTGTTAACAGGGTAGACAATGAGCAGTTCTTC | CASSVNRVDNEQFF
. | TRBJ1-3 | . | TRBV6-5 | TGTGCCAGCAGTTACGGGGGGATGCGAGGAAACACCATATATTTT | CASSYGGMRGNTIYF
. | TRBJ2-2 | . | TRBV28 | TGTGCCAGCAGTTTAGGGGGGGCCAACACCGGGGAGCTGTTTTTT | CASSLGGANTGELFF
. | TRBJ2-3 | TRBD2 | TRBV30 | TGTGCCTGGGGACTAGCGGGACCAGATACGCAGTATTTT | CAWGLAGPDTQYF
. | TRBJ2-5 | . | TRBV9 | TGTGCCAGCAGCGTAGGCGCCCTCCAAGAGACCCAGTACTTC | CASSVGALQETQYF
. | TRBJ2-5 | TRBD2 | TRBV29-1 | TGCAGCGTCGTTAGCGGGAGGGCCGGCGAGACCCAGTACTTC | CSVVSGRAGETQYF
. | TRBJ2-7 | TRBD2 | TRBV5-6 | TGTGCCAGCAGCCCTCCGGGACTAGCGGGACTTAGGGAGCAGTACTTC | CASSPPGLAGLREQYF
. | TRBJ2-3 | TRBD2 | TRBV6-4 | TGTGCCAGCAGTGCGGGACTAGCGGGAGGAGATACGCAGTATTTT | CASSAGLAGGDTQYF
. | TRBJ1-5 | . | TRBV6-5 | TGTGCCAGCAGAAAATGGAGTGGCAATCAGCCCCAGCATTTT | CASRKWSGNQPQHF
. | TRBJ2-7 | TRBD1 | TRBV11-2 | TGTGCCAGCAGCTTAAGCTTGACAGGGGGCTCCTACGAGCAGTACTTC | CASSLSLTGGSYEQYF
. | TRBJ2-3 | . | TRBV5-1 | TGCGCCGGACGCAGCGGGAGCACAGATACGCAGTATTTT | CAGRSGSTDTQYF
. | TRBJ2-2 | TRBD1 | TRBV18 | TGTGCCAGCTCACCGGACAGGGTGGACACCGGGGAGCTGTTTTTT | CASSPDRVDTGELFF
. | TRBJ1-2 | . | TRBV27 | TGTGCCAGCAGTTTATCACAGCTCTATGGCTACACCTTC | CASSLSQLYGYTF
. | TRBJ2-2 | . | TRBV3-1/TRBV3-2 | TGTGCCAGCAGCCAAAGAACCCTCGGGATGGCGAACACCGGGGAGCTGTTTTTT | CASSQRTLGMANTGELFF
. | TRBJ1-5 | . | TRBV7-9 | TGTGCCAGCAGCTTTCACCCCGGGACACAAAATAGCAATCAGCCCCAGCATTTT | CASSFHPGTQNSNQPQHF
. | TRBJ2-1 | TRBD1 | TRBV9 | TGTGCCAGCAGCGATGCGACAGGGTTGAGGGCTGAGCAGTTCTTC | CASSDATGLRAEQFF
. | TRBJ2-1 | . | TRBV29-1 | TGCAGCGTCGATCCTGCCGGGGAGCAGTTCTTC | CSVDPAGEQFF
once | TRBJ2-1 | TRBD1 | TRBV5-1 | TGCGCCAGCAGCCTCGGGGACAGGGGTAATGAGCAGTTCTTC | CASSLGDRGNEQFF
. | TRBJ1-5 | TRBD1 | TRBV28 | TGTGCCAGCAGTTCCCGGACAGGGAACGGCAATCAGCCCCAGCATTTT | CASSSRTGNGNQPQHF
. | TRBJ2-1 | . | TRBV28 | TGTGCCAGCAGTTTGATAGTTGAGCAGTTCTTC | CASSLIVEQFF
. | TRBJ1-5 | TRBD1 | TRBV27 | TGTGCCAGCAGTCCACAACAGGGGGCGGTCAATCAGCCCCAGCATTTT | CASSPQQGAVNQPQHF
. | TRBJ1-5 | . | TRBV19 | TGTGCCAGTACAACAGCAAATCAGCCCCAGCATTTT | CASTTANQPQHF
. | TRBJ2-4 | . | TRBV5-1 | TGCGCCAGCAGCCCGCAAGCCGATACGGGCATTCAGTACTTC | CASSPQADTGIQYF
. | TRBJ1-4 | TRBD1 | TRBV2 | TGTGCCAGCAGTGACCAACAGGGGAATGAAAAACTGTTTTTT | CASSDQQGNEKLFF
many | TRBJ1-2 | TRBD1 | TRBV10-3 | TGTGCCATCAGCACGGACAGGGTTAGCTATGGCTACACCTTC | CAISTDRVSYGYTF
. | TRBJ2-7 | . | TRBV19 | TGTGCCAGTAGCACTCTTGGCTACGAGCAGTACTTC | CASSTLGYEQYF
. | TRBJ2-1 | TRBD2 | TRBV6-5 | TGTGCCAGCAGTCAGACTAGCGGTCCTTCGGGTGAGCAGTTCTTC | CASSQTSGPSGEQFF
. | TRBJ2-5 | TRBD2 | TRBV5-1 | TGCGCCAGCAGCTTGGCCCTAGCGGGCTTCCAAGAGACCCAGTACTTC | CASSLALAGFQETQYF
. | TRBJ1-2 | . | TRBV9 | TGTGCCAGCAGCGTATTGGTCGGAATGGGCGGCTACACCTTC | CASSVLVGMGGYTF
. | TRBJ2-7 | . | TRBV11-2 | TGTGCCAGCAGCTTTCCCAGGGGTGACTACGAGCAGTACTTC | CASSFPRGDYEQYF
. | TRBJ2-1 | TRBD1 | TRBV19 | TGTGCCAGTAGTCCAACAGGGGGACCATTTAATGAGCAGTTCTTC | CASSPTGGPFNEQFF
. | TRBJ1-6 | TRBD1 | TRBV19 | TGTGCCAGTAGGGAGGGACAGAATTCACCCCTCCACTTT | CASREGQNSPLHF
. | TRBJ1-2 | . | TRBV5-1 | TGCGCCAGCAGCTTCAGACAGGCTAACTATGGCTACACCTTC | CASSFRQANYGYTF